The 11 T cell receptor beta chains in this list originate from one sample, sequenced in a study of blood T cell repertoires in COVID-19 (dated by TCRdb to 2020 to 2021). The library was obtained by the immunoSEQ multiplex PCR assay. TCRdb holds this immuneACCESS table with in-frame rearrangements only. Some clones are missing; in checked studies, unresolved V genes explain under half, and the rest has no known cause. Within this sample are approximately 270,000 clones, with 86% of them counted one time only. Approximately 9% of the sample goes to the ten largest clones. Sample: peripheral blood. Receptor source: a man in his forties or fifties with active or convalescent COVID-19.

This chain connects TRBV19 to TRBJ2-7, with 8 bases matching TRBD1. The V segment lost 3 bases and the J segment 6 bases; nucleotides outside the gene matches: 4. The V gene's germline CDR1 is LNHDA and CDR2 SQIVND (reference sequence). The CDR3 is made up of 13 amino acids. CDR3 protein: CASSIRDRTEQYF. In nucleotides, the CDR3 is TGTGCCAGTAGTATCCGGGACAGGACCGAGCAGTACTTC.

The V gene is TRBV6-5, the J gene TRBJ2-3; 7 nucleotides align to TRBD2. Per germline, CDR1 MNHEY and CDR2 SVGAGI. This CDR3 contains 14 residues. The V segment lost 7 bases and the J segment 1 base; nucleotides outside the gene matches: 5. The CDR3, as DNA: TGTGCCAGCAATTTAGCGGGTGGCACAGATACGCAGTATTTT. Translation: CASNLAGGTDTQYF.

V gene TRBV29-1 combines with J gene TRBJ2-3, with TRBD1 as a possible D gene (5 bases). Trimming took 6 bases from V and 3 from J, leaving 19 bases between them. The CDR3 extends over 15 amino acids. CDR1 SQVTM and CDR2 ANQGSEA come from the germline V gene. The CDR3 region has the DNA TGCAGCGTGAACCTGTCAGGGTTAGAGACAGATACGCAGTATTTT. It yields the protein CSVNLSGLETDTQYF.

This clone appeared a few times. Other DNA variants within this sample encode the same CDR3. This rearrangement joins TRBV5-1 to TRBJ2-2; D unresolved. Trimming stripped 0 bases from V and 6 bases from J, with 12 bases between. Per the germline V gene, CDR1 is SGHRS and CDR2 is YFSETQ. This CDR3 contains 15 residues. The CDR3 bases are TGCGCCAGCAGCTTGGTGGCTAGTGGAGCCGGGGAGCTGTTTTTT. The encoded protein is CASSLVASGAGELFF.

The V and J genes are TRBV6-6 and TRBJ2-7; TRBD1 agrees at 7 bases. V shed 2 bases and J 7 bases; nucleotides not matched to a gene: 8. In germline, CDR1 is MNHNY, CDR2 SVGAGI (reference sequence). This CDR3 is built from 14 residues. CDR3 protein: CASSYTGAWGEQYF. The CDR3 coding sequence is TGTGCCAGCAGTTACACAGGGGCGTGGGGGGAGCAGTACTTC.

The chain employs TRBV5-1 and TRBJ2-7, with D maybe TRBD1 (6 bases). Per germline, CDR1 SGHRS and CDR2 YFSETQ. V was shortened by 3 bases and J by 3 bases, with 13 bases between the two germline ends. The CDR3 consists of 14 residues. The CDR3, as DNA: TGCGCCAGCAGCTCGGACAGCACTCACTACGAGCAGTACTTC. This gives the protein CASSSDSTHYEQYF. The full variable domain, with the rest looked up from reference TRBV5-1 and TRBJ2-7, is KAGVTQTPRYLIKTRGQQVTLSCSPISGHRSVSWYQQTPGQGLQFLFEYFSETQRNKGNFPGRFSGRQFSNSRSEMNVSTLELGDSALYLCASSSDSTHYEQYFGPGTRLTVT.

The gene calls are TRBV5-4 and TRBJ2-2; D is ambiguous. V lost 4 bases and J lost 4, with 20 bases in between. CDR1 is SGHNT, CDR2 YYREEE, per germline (reference sequence). The CDR3 runs to 17 residues. In nucleotides, the CDR3 is TGTGCCAGCAGCCTGGGCCAGCGCCACCGCTCCACCGGGGAGCTGTTTTTT. Encoded protein: CASSLGQRHRSTGELFF.

The rearrangement uses TRBV11-2 and TRBJ2-7, with 11 bases identical to TRBD2. The CDR3 consists of 15 residues. V gave up 8 bases and J gave up 5 bases; unmatched junction bases: 11. Germline V CDR1 and CDR2: SGHAT, FQNNGV. In DNA, the CDR3 is TGTGCCAGCCGTCAGCTAGCGGGAGGAATGAACGAGCAGTACTTC. Its translation is CASRQLAGGMNEQYF.

The V call is TRBV10-3, the J call TRBJ2-2; perhaps TRBD1 as D (6 bases). This CDR3 has 15 amino acids. Germline values: CDR1 ENHRY, CDR2 SYGVKD. V shed 6 bases and J shed 4 bases, with 15 bases lying between them. The CDR3 spells CAIRGAGTSTGELFF. CDR3 coding DNA: TGTGCCATCAGGGGGGCAGGGACGAGCACCGGGGAGCTGTTTTTT.

The chain recombines TRBV15 with TRBJ2-1; 8 bases fit TRBD1. Per the germline V gene, CDR1 is LNHNV and CDR2 is YYDKDF (reference sequence). This CDR3 is 14 amino acids long. V shed 1 base, J shed 8 bases, and the junction held 4 bases outside the gene matches. CDR3 nucleotide sequence: TGTGCCACCAGCAGAGGCAGGGGGCAATATGAGCAGTTCTTC. Translated, it gives CATSRGRGQYEQFF. The full variable domain, its missing parts supplied by reference TRBV15 and TRBJ2-1, is DAMVIQNPRYQVTQFGKPVTLSCSQTLNHNVMYWYQQKSSQAPKLLFHYYDKDFNNEADTPDNFQSRRPNTSFCFLDIRSPGLGDTAMYLCATSRGRGQYEQFFGPGTRLTVL.

This clone was recorded once. V and J are TRBV6-5 and TRBJ2-7; possibly TRBD2 for D (6 bases). The CDR3 has 14 residues. V lost 7 bases and J 4 bases, leaving 17 bases between the germline ends. CDR1 is MNHEY, CDR2 SVGAGI, per germline. CDR3 bases: TGTGCCAGCAAAATTGTAGCGGAAACTTACGAGCAGTACTTC. The encoded protein is CASKIVAETYEQYF.